This passage covers 20 T cell receptor beta chains from one sample sequenced in a study of blood T cells in healthy people across ages (dated by TCRdb to between 2014 and 2017). The library was prepared using 5' RACE. The sequencer listed for this sample is Illumina HiSeq 2500. A second PCR of roughly 7 to 12 cycles was run with a J-beta primer mix and a sample-barcoded 5' primer. In-frame beta chains were kept once TCRdb had trimmed the public reads at Q25 with fastp and called clones with MiXCR. Records with the same CDR3 protein are collapsed into one entry carrying the most frequent genes and DNA. Across this sample there are around 1.5 million distinct CDR3 sequences, with around 59% seen only once. The ten largest account for more than 6% of the sample. Input material: blood. The source is a man between 18 and 35 years old in good health.

The rearrangement links TRBV10-3 to TRBJ2-7; D is unclear. CDR1 ENHRY and CDR2 SYGVKD come from the germline V gene. This CDR3 is built from 13 residues. V was clipped by 4 bases and J by 2 bases, with 9 bases between them. Here the CDR3 DNA reads TGTGCCATCAGTGTAGCCGTCACCTACGAGCAGTACTTC. Its protein product is CAISVAVTYEQYF.

This clonotype was counted between two and nine times. The chain recombines TRBV4-2 with TRBJ2-7; perhaps TRBD2 as D (5 bases). CDR1 and CDR2 (germline): LGHNA, YNFKEQ. The CDR3 is 15 residues long. With 0 bases removed from V and 1 base from J, the gap between germline ends came to 10 bases. Written as DNA, the CDR3 is TGTGCCAGCAGCCAAGATCTAGCCGGATCCTACGAGCAGTACTTC. It yields the protein CASSQDLAGSYEQYF.

The rearrangement links TRBV2 to TRBJ2-3; TRBD2 aligns across 9 bases. The CDR3 spans 16 residues. Trimming took 8 bases from V and 7 from J; bases not matched to a gene: 16. CDR1 and CDR2 from the germline V gene are SNHLY and FYNNEI. The CDR3 sequence: CASVPLRSGRSNTQYF. Here the CDR3 DNA reads TGTGCCAGCGTACCCCTTAGGAGCGGGAGGTCTAATACGCAGTATTTT.

The V call is TRBV11-2, the J call TRBJ2-3; no reliable D call. This CDR3 has 14 residues. CDR1 is SGHAT and CDR2 is FQNNGV in the germline V gene. Trimming removed 3 bases at V and 3 bases at J, with 10 bases between. CDR3 sequence (DNA): TGTGCCAGCAGCTTCAGTGATGGGACAGATACGCAGTATTTT. This encodes CASSFSDGTDTQYF.

The chain couples TRBV4-1 to TRBJ2-1, with D unclear. The tail of the sequence fits TRBJ2-7 better, so the J call may be wrong. Per the germline V gene, CDR1 is MGHRA and CDR2 is YSYEKL. This CDR3 has 16 amino acids. The CDR3 region is CASSQEGPGSYNEQYF. In DNA, the CDR3 is TGCGCCAGCAGCCAAGAGGGCCCGGGCTCCTACAATGAGCAGTACTTC.

The chain combines TRBV6-5 with TRBJ2-3; TRBD2 matches at 9 bases. Germline assignment: CDR1 MNHEY and CDR2 SVGAGI. With V trimmed by 6 bases and J by 1 base, 5 bases remained unmatched. The CDR3 covers 15 residues. The CDR3 coding sequence is TGTGCCAGCAGGACGAGCGGGGGGCGCACAGATACGCAGTATTTT. This translates into CASRTSGGRTDTQYF.

The chain joins TRBV5-1 to TRBJ2-1; D gene uncertain. V was shortened by 4 bases and J by 9 bases, with 14 bases between the two germline ends. There are 13 residues in the CDR3. The germline V gene encodes CDR1 SGHRS and CDR2 YFSETQ. The CDR3, as DNA: TGCGCCAGCAGCCTGAGAATGGGGTCTGAGCAGTTCTTC. Translated, it gives CASSLRMGSEQFF.

The chain has TRBV7-9 and TRBJ2-1; 11 nucleotides match TRBD2. This CDR3 region has 16 residues. The germline gives CDR1 SEHNR, CDR2 FQNEAQ (reference sequence). V lost 5 bases, J lost 9 bases, and 12 bases stayed unmatched. The CDR3 DNA sequence: TGTGCCAGCAGCCTACCACTAGCGGGAGAGCTTGCTGAGCAGTTCTTC. The encoded protein is CASSLPLAGELAEQFF.

This clonotype has only a few counts. This chain links TRBV10-3 with TRBJ2-3; D is possibly TRBD2 (5 bases). The V and J ends lost 5 bases and 2 bases respectively, with 11 bases between them. The germline gives CDR1 ENHRY, CDR2 SYGVKD. The CDR3 consists of 14 residues. CDR3 sequence: CAISPLANTDTQYF. DNA for the CDR3: TGTGCCATCAGTCCGCTAGCTAACACAGATACGCAGTATTTT.

The genes are TRBV10-3 and TRBJ2-1; unclear D gene. The germline gives CDR1 ENHRY, CDR2 SYGVKD. This CDR3 is 15 amino acids long. V dropped 1 base and J dropped 6 bases, with 13 bases sitting between them. CDR3 bases: TGTGCCATCAGTGAGTTTACGGCCCCCGGCAATGAGCAGTTCTTC. This translates into CAISEFTAPGNEQFF.

The chain joins TRBV7-2 to TRBJ2-7, with 11 bases fitting TRBD2. V lost 2 bases to trimming and J lost 4 bases; unmatched junction nucleotides: 4. This CDR3 is 15 amino acids long. The germline CDR1 and CDR2 sequences are SGHTA and FQGNSA. CDR3 region: CASSLSPSGRYEQYF. CDR3 sequence (DNA): TGTGCCAGCAGCTTATCCCCTAGCGGGAGGTACGAGCAGTACTTC.

V and J are TRBV27 and TRBJ1-5; D possibly corresponds to TRBD1 (6 bases). CDR1 is MNHEY, CDR2 SMNVEV, per germline (reference sequence). This CDR3 is 15 amino acids long. The germline V and J ends were trimmed by 6 bases and 2 bases, with 14 bases remaining between them. CDR3 protein: CASSLSTGGNQPQHF. The DNA for the CDR3 is TGTGCCAGCAGCCTTTCGACAGGCGGCAATCAGCCCCAGCATTTT.

This clonotype appeared a few times. The chain joins TRBV10-3 to TRBJ2-5; D remains unclear. The CDR3 loop spans 13 amino acids. From germline, CDR1 is ENHRY and CDR2 SYGVKD. V lost 8 bases, J lost 4 bases, and 14 bases lay in between. CDR3: CAIPVGSVETQYF. In DNA, the CDR3 is TGTGCCATCCCTGTGGGGTCCGTAGAGACCCAGTACTTC.

Here the CDR3 reads CASSQDTGGAPEQFF. The CDR3 bases are TGCGCCAGCAGCCAAGACACGGGCGGGGCCCCTGAGCAGTTCTTC. The J gene is TRBJ2-1, the V gene TRBV4-3, with D possibly TRBD2 on 6 matching bases. Trimming took off 0 bases at V and 9 bases at J, with 15 bases between the two ends. Per germline, CDR1 LGHNA and CDR2 YSLEER. This CDR3 is 15 amino acids long.

This chain links TRBV12-3 or TRBV12-4 with TRBJ2-7, with D unresolved. The length of the CDR3 is 11 residues. Trimming took off 3 bases at V and 7 bases at J, with 7 bases between the two ends. CDR3 loop: CASSLQEEQYF. CDR3 sequence (DNA): TGTGCCAGCAGTTTGCAAGAAGAGCAGTACTTC.

This clonotype was counted many times. The chain employs TRBV5-1 and TRBJ2-6, with D possibly being TRBD1 (6 bases). The CDR3 spans 17 residues. Between the trimmed V and J ends, which lost 0 bases and 0 bases, there was a span of 10 bases. Germline assignment: CDR1 SGHRS and CDR2 YFSETQ. The CDR3 here is CASSLGQADSGANVLTF. The CDR3 nucleotides read TGCGCCAGCAGCTTGGGACAGGCGGACTCTGGGGCCAACGTCCTGACTTTC.

This chain joins TRBV12-3 or TRBV12-4 and TRBJ2-1, with 7 nucleotides matching TRBD2. The length of the CDR3 is 15 residues. V shed 5 bases, J shed 0 bases, and the junction held 4 bases outside the gene matches. The CDR3 nucleotides are TGTGCCAGCAGTCTTGGACTAGACTCCTACAATGAGCAGTTCTTC. Its protein is CASSLGLDSYNEQFF.

This chain links TRBV15 with TRBJ2-7; D remains unclear. This CDR3 spans 15 amino acids. With 0 bases removed from V and 2 bases from J, the gap between germline ends came to 11 bases. Germline V gene sequence: CDR1 LNHNV, CDR2 YYDKDF (reference sequence). The CDR3 is CATSRDRSTAYEQYF. CDR3 nucleotides: TGTGCCACCAGCAGAGATCGGTCTACAGCCTACGAGCAGTACTTC.

This clonotype was seen a few times. The chain has TRBV3-1 and TRBJ2-5; tentative D call: TRBD2 (6 bases). The assigned J gene may be wrong: the sequence end matches TRBJ2-7 better. The germline V gene encodes CDR1 LGHDT and CDR2 YNNKEL (reference sequence). The CDR3 has 14 amino acids. The CDR3 nucleotides are TGTGCCAGCAGCCAAGAGGGAGGAAGAGACGAGCAGTACTTC. Residues: CASSQEGGRDEQYF.

About this clonotype itself: One junction end does not reproduce the germline sequence, and a read error may be involved. This rearrangement joins TRBV4-3 to TRBJ2-7; no reliable D call. CDR3 length: 14 amino acids. Germline CDR1 reads LGHNA; CDR2 reads YSLEER. The CDR3 region is CASSQARGAYEQYF. The DNA for the CDR3 is TGTGCCAGCAGCCAAGCCCGCGGAGCCTACGAGCAGTACTTC.